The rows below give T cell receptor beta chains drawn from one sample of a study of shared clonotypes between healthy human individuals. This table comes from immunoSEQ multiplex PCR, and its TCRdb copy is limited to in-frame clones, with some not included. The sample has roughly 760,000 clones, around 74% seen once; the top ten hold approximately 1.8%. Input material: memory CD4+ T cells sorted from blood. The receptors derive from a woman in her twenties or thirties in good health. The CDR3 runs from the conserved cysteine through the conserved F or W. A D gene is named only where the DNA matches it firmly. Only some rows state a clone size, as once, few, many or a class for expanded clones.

cdr3_nt: TGTGCCAGCAGCGGCACACCGCATGCTCAGGATACGCAGTATTTT
cdr3_aa: CASSGTPHAQDTQYF
clone_size: few
d_call: -
j_call: TRBJ2-3
v_call: TRBV11-1

cdr3_nt: TGTGCCAGCAGTTACTCGTTCTCCCGGGGGGAAAAACTGTTTTTT
cdr3_aa: CASSYSFSRGEKLFF
clone_size: once
d_call: -
j_call: TRBJ1-4
v_call: TRBV6-5

cdr3_nt: TGTGCCAGCAGTGAAACTGGGAGCCGGGCAGATACGCAGTATTTT
cdr3_aa: CASSETGSRADTQYF
clone_size: -
d_call: -
j_call: TRBJ2-3
v_call: TRBV6-1

cdr3_nt: TGTGCCAGCAGTGAACTTGGACAGGGGTTCAATCAGCCCCAGCATTTT
cdr3_aa: CASSELGQGFNQPQHF
clone_size: few
d_call: TRBD1
j_call: TRBJ1-5
v_call: TRBV6-1

cdr3_nt: TGTGCCAGCAGTGGTCGAGCGGGGGCTAACGACGAGCAGTACTTC
cdr3_aa: CASSGRAGANDEQYF
clone_size: many
d_call: TRBD2
j_call: TRBJ2-7
v_call: TRBV6-1

cdr3_nt: TGCAGTGCTAGCAGGGTGGCCCAGTACTTC
cdr3_aa: CSASRVAQYF
clone_size: -
d_call: -
j_call: TRBJ2-5
v_call: TRBV20-1

cdr3_nt: TGTGCCACTACAGGACAGGGAACCTACGAGCAGTACTTC
cdr3_aa: CATTGQGTYEQYF
clone_size: -
d_call: TRBD1
j_call: TRBJ2-7
v_call: TRBV19

cdr3_nt: TGTGCCAGCAGCCCGGACAGGCGGGGCACGTACGAGCAGTACTTC
cdr3_aa: CASSPDRRGTYEQYF
clone_size: -
d_call: -
j_call: TRBJ2-7
v_call: TRBV7-9

cdr3_nt: TGCGCCAGCAGCCGGGGACTAGCGGGGGGTTACACCGGGGAGCTGTTTTTT
cdr3_aa: CASSRGLAGGYTGELFF
clone_size: -
d_call: TRBD2
j_call: TRBJ2-2
v_call: TRBV4-1

cdr3_nt: TGTGCCAGCAGATCCGGGAGGGCCTTAGAGACCCAGTACTTC
cdr3_aa: CASRSGRALETQYF
clone_size: -
d_call: TRBD2
j_call: TRBJ2-5
v_call: TRBV7-9

cdr3_nt: TGCAGCGTTGATGGCGGGACAGGGTTCGGGGAGCTGTTTTTT
cdr3_aa: CSVDGGTGFGELFF
clone_size: -
d_call: TRBD1
j_call: TRBJ2-2
v_call: TRBV29-1

cdr3_nt: TGTGCTGGCGTGCGTGACACTGAAGCTTTCTTT
cdr3_aa: CAGVRDTEAFF
clone_size: -
d_call: -
j_call: TRBJ1-1
v_call: TRBV7-9

cdr3_nt: TGTGCCAGCAGCCAGCCCGGGACAATGGACATTCAGTACTTC
cdr3_aa: CASSQPGTMDIQYF
clone_size: once
d_call: -
j_call: TRBJ2-4
v_call: TRBV14

cdr3_nt: TGTGCCAGCAGCCCGACCCGCACCGGGGAGCTGTTTTTT
cdr3_aa: CASSPTRTGELFF
clone_size: few
d_call: -
j_call: TRBJ2-2
v_call: TRBV11-2

cdr3_nt: TGTGCCAGCAGTTCTTTAGGGTATGCCGACTCAGGGGGCTCTGGAAACACCATATATTTT
cdr3_aa: CASSSLGYADSGGSGNTIYF
clone_size: -
d_call: TRBD1
j_call: TRBJ1-3
v_call: TRBV28

cdr3_nt: TGTGCCAGCAGCTTCTCCATAAAGCCCTACGAGCAGTACTTC
cdr3_aa: CASSFSIKPYEQYF
clone_size: -
d_call: -
j_call: TRBJ2-7
v_call: TRBV5-4

cdr3_nt: TGCGCCAGCGGGCTAGCGGGAGAGACCCAGTACTTC
cdr3_aa: CASGLAGETQYF
clone_size: -
d_call: TRBD2
j_call: TRBJ2-5
v_call: TRBV10-2

cdr3_nt: TGCGCCAGCAGCTTGTTTGTCGGGAGGGAGCAGTTCTTC
cdr3_aa: CASSLFVGREQFF
clone_size: -
d_call: TRBD2
j_call: TRBJ2-1
v_call: TRBV5-1

cdr3_nt: TGTGCCAGCAGCCCCTGGGCTTTGGGAACTGAAGCTTTCTTT
cdr3_aa: CASSPWALGTEAFF
clone_size: -
d_call: -
j_call: TRBJ1-1
v_call: TRBV7-3

cdr3_nt: TGTGCCACCAGCAGAGATCTTTGGGGACCTCGGGGAGAAGCTTTCTTT
cdr3_aa: CATSRDLWGPRGEAFF
clone_size: once
d_call: -
j_call: TRBJ1-1
v_call: TRBV15

cdr3_nt: TGTGCCAGCCTCACGAAAATTCGGGTTGGTGAAAAACTGTTTTTT
cdr3_aa: CASLTKIRVGEKLFF
clone_size: -
d_call: -
j_call: TRBJ1-4
v_call: TRBV5-4

cdr3_nt: TGTGCCAGCAGTTTTGCGGGCTCTGGAAACACCATATATTTT
cdr3_aa: CASSFAGSGNTIYF
clone_size: -
d_call: -
j_call: TRBJ1-3
v_call: TRBV28

cdr3_nt: TGTGCCATAGCGGAGTTGAACACCGGGGAGCTGTTTTTT
cdr3_aa: CAIAELNTGELFF
clone_size: -
d_call: -
j_call: TRBJ2-2
v_call: TRBV27

cdr3_nt: TGTGCCAGCAGTTTAGTAGCGGGAGAGGGCACAGATACGCAGTATTTT
cdr3_aa: CASSLVAGEGTDTQYF
clone_size: -
d_call: TRBD2
j_call: TRBJ2-3
v_call: TRBV27

cdr3_nt: TGCGCCAGCAGCGGATTAGGCCGAGGAAGCTCCTACAATGAGCAGTTCTTC
cdr3_aa: CASSGLGRGSSYNEQFF
clone_size: -
d_call: -
j_call: TRBJ2-1
v_call: TRBV5-1

cdr3_nt: TGTGCCAGCAGTAGAGACTTCTCCTACGAGCAGTACTTC
cdr3_aa: CASSRDFSYEQYF
clone_size: -
d_call: -
j_call: TRBJ2-7
v_call: TRBV27

cdr3_nt: TGTGCCAGTGAGGGAGGGGGCGAGTCGAAAGCTTTCTTT
cdr3_aa: CASEGGGESKAFF
clone_size: -
d_call: TRBD1
j_call: TRBJ1-1
v_call: TRBV2

cdr3_nt: TGTGCCAGCAGTCTCGGACAGGGGGAGTTCTTC
cdr3_aa: CASSLGQGEFF
clone_size: -
d_call: TRBD1
j_call: TRBJ2-1
v_call: TRBV28

cdr3_nt: TGTGCCTGGAGTGTACTCGAGACAGGGCACTACGAGCAGTACTTC
cdr3_aa: CAWSVLETGHYEQYF
clone_size: -
d_call: TRBD1
j_call: TRBJ2-7
v_call: TRBV30

cdr3_nt: TGCGCCAGCAGCTTGGCTTCTAGCGGTCACACAGATACGCAGTATTTT
cdr3_aa: CASSLASSGHTDTQYF
clone_size: few
d_call: TRBD2
j_call: TRBJ2-3
v_call: TRBV5-1

cdr3_nt: TGTGCCAGCAGCCCTCGGGCACAGAGGAATGAAAAACTGTTTTTT
cdr3_aa: CASSPRAQRNEKLFF
clone_size: many
d_call: -
j_call: TRBJ1-4
v_call: TRBV7-2

cdr3_nt: TGCAGCGTTGACGGACTTGGGACAGGGGGCGTTGGCATTCAGTACTTC
cdr3_aa: CSVDGLGTGGVGIQYF
clone_size: -
d_call: TRBD1
j_call: TRBJ2-4
v_call: TRBV29-1

cdr3_nt: TGTGCCAGCAGTCCCCCTGACCCCTTTGAAGCTTTCTTT
cdr3_aa: CASSPPDPFEAFF
clone_size: -
d_call: -
j_call: TRBJ1-1
v_call: TRBV28

cdr3_nt: TGTGCCAGCAGCCGCACGGGTTCCGGGTTCACAGATACGCAGTATTTT
cdr3_aa: CASSRTGSGFTDTQYF
clone_size: many
d_call: -
j_call: TRBJ2-3
v_call: TRBV5-6

cdr3_nt: TGTGCCAGCTCGCATAAACAGGAAAACACAGATACGCAGTATTTT
cdr3_aa: CASSHKQENTDTQYF
clone_size: few
d_call: -
j_call: TRBJ2-3
v_call: TRBV18

cdr3_nt: TGTGCCAGCACCTCTAGGCCGCCGGGACAGGGGCTCTACGAGCAGTACTTC
cdr3_aa: CASTSRPPGQGLYEQYF
clone_size: -
d_call: TRBD1
j_call: TRBJ2-7
v_call: TRBV27

cdr3_nt: TGTGCCAGCAGCCACCCCCTAGGAGCGGGAGAAGGCGAGCAGTACTTC
cdr3_aa: CASSHPLGAGEGEQYF
clone_size: -
d_call: TRBD2
j_call: TRBJ2-7
v_call: TRBV11-2

cdr3_nt: TGTGCCAGTAGTATAGTAACATGGAATTCTGGAAACACCATATATTTT
cdr3_aa: CASSIVTWNSGNTIYF
clone_size: -
d_call: -
j_call: TRBJ1-3
v_call: TRBV19

cdr3_nt: TGTGCCAGCAGTGAATCGTCCTTTCTCGGTACAGCGGGCACTGAAGCTTTCTTT
cdr3_aa: CASSESSFLGTAGTEAFF
clone_size: -
d_call: -
j_call: TRBJ1-1
v_call: TRBV25-1

cdr3_nt: TGCGCCAGCAGCTTGGCCCCCACGGGGGACAATGAGCAGTTCTTC
cdr3_aa: CASSLAPTGDNEQFF
clone_size: -
d_call: -
j_call: TRBJ2-1
v_call: TRBV5-1

cdr3_nt: TGTGCCAGCAGTGAAAAGGGGATCTCCTACGAGCAGTACTTC
cdr3_aa: CASSEKGISYEQYF
clone_size: -
d_call: -
j_call: TRBJ2-7
v_call: TRBV6-1

cdr3_nt: TGTGCCAGCAGCGCGCTATGGGGACTCCCCCCGGGGGCAGATACGCAGTATTTT
cdr3_aa: CASSALWGLPPGADTQYF
clone_size: once
d_call: -
j_call: TRBJ2-3
v_call: TRBV9

cdr3_nt: TGTGCCAGCAGTATATCCCGACAGGGGTTTAATCAGCCCCAGCATTTT
cdr3_aa: CASSISRQGFNQPQHF
clone_size: -
d_call: TRBD1
j_call: TRBJ1-5
v_call: TRBV2

cdr3_nt: TGTGCCAGCAGCTCCCGTCTACAGTTCTCTGGAAACACCATATATTTT
cdr3_aa: CASSSRLQFSGNTIYF
clone_size: -
d_call: -
j_call: TRBJ1-3
v_call: TRBV5-4

cdr3_nt: TGTGCCAGCAGCCCAGACTTTAGCAATCAGCCCCAGCATTTT
cdr3_aa: CASSPDFSNQPQHF
clone_size: many
d_call: -
j_call: TRBJ1-5
v_call: TRBV2

cdr3_nt: TGTGCCAGCAGCCACAATAACCAGGACAGGGTGTCTGGCTACACCTTC
cdr3_aa: CASSHNNQDRVSGYTF
clone_size: -
d_call: TRBD1
j_call: TRBJ1-2
v_call: TRBV7-9

cdr3_nt: TGTGCCAGCAGCCAAGATTATACTAGTACTTACAATGAGCAGTTCTTC
cdr3_aa: CASSQDYTSTYNEQFF
clone_size: once
d_call: -
j_call: TRBJ2-1
v_call: TRBV4-2